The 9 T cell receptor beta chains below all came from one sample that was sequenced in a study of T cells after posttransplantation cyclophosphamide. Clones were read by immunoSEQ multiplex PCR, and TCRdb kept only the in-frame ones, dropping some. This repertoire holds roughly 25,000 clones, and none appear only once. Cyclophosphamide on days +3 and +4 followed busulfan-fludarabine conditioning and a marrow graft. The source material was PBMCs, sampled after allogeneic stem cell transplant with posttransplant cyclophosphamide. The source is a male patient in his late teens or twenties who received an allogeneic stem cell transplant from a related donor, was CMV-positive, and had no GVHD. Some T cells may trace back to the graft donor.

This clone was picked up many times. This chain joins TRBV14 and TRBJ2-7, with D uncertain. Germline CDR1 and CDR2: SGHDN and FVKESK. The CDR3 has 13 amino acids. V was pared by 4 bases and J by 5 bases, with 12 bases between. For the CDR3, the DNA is TGTGCCAGCAGCCCACTAAACGGCCACGAGCAGTACTTC. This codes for CASSPLNGHEQYF.

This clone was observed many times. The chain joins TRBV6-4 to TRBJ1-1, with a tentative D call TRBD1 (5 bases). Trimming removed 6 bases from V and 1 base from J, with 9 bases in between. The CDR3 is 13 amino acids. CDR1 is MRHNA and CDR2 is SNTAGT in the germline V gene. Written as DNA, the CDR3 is TGTGCCAGCAGCCTACAGGCGAACACTGAAGCTTTCTTT. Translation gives CASSLQANTEAFF.

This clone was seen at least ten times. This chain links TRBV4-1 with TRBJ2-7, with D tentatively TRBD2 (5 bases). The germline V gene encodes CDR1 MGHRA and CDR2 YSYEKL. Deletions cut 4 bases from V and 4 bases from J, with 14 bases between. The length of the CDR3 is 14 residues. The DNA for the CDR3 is TGCGCCAGCAGCCCAGCCCGAGGGTCATACGAGCAGTACTTC. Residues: CASSPARGSYEQYF.

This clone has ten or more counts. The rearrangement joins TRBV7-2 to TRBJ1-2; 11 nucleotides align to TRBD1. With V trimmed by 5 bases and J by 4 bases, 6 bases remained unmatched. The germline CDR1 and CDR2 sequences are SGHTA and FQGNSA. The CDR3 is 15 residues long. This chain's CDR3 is CASSPRTGGAYGYTF. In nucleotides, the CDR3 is TGTGCCAGCAGCCCTAGGACAGGGGGCGCCTATGGCTACACCTTC.

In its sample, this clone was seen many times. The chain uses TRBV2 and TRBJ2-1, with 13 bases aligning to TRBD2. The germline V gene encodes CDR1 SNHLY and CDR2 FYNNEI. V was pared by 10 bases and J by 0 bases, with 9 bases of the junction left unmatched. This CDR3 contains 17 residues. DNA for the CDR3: TGTGCCACCCCCGGGACTAGCGGGACCCCCTCCTACAATGAGCAGTTCTTC. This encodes CATPGTSGTPSYNEQFF. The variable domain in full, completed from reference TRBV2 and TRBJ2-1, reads EPEVTQTPSHQVTQMGQEVILRCVPISNHLYFYWYRQILGQKVEFLVSFYNNEISEKSEIFDDQFSVERPDGSNFTLKIRSTKLEDSAMYFCATPGTSGTPSYNEQFFGPGTRLTVL.

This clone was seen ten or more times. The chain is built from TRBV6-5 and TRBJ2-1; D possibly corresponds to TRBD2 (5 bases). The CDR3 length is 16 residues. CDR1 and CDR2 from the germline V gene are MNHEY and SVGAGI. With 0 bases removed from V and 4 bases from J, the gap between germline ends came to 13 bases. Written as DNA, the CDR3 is TGTGCCAGCAGTTACTCGACTACGGCCTTTTACAATGAGCAGTTCTTC. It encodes CASSYSTTAFYNEQFF.

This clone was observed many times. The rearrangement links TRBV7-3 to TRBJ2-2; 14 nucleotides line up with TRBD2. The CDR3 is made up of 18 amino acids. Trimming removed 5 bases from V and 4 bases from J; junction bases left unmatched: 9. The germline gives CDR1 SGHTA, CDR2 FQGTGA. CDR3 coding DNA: TGTGCCAGCAGCCTTGGGACTAGCGGGGGAGGGGTCACCGGGGAGCTGTTTTTT. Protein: CASSLGTSGGGVTGELFF.

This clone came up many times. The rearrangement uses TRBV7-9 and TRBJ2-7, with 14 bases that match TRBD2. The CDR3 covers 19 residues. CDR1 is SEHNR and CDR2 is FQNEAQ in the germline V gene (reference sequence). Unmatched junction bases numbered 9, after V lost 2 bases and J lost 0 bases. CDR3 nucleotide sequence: TGTGCCAGCAGCTTAAGTCGACTAGCGGGGGGGGCCAGCTCCTACGAGCAGTACTTC. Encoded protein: CASSLSRLAGGASSYEQYF.

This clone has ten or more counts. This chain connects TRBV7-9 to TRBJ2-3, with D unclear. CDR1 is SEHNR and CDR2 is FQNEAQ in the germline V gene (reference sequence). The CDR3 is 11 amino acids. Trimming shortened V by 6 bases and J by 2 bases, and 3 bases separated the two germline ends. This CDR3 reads CASRYTDTQYF. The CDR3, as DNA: TGTGCCAGCAGGTACACAGATACGCAGTATTTT.